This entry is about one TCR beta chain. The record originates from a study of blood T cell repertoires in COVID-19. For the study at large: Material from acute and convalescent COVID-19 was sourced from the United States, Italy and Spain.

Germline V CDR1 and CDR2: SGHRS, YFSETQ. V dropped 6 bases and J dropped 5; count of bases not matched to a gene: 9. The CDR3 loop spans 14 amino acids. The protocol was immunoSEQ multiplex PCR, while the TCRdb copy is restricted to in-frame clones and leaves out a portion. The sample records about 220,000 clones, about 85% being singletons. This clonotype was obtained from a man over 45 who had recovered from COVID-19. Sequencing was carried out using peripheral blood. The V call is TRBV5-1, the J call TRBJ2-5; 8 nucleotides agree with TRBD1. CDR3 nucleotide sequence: TGCGCCAGCACCCTCGGAACAGGGGGGGAGACCCAGTACTTC. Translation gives CASTLGTGGETQYF.